What follows describes a single TCR beta chain. This clonotype occurred once. Its antigen has not been determined. Base qualities are missing; no much larger clone stands one base away. A lone read offers only weak evidence. Library prep was done by PCR. The sequencing machine was an Illumina HiSeq 2500. TCR libraries were prepared with molecular barcoding, using unique molecular identifiers to normalize TCRbeta repertoire quantification. Using fastp at Q25 and MiXCR, TCRdb reprocessed the public reads and kept productive beta chains. Here each entry gathers all rows of one CDR3 protein and keeps the most common genes and DNA. Within this sample are more than 200,000 distinct CDR3 sequences, with over 15% of them counted one time only. The ten largest account for about 41% of the sample. The treatment or condition label, as the study defines it: allogeneic hematopoietic cell transplantation with graft depleted of TCRalphabeta T cells and CD19 B cells. The children who served as transplant recipients had been given grafts of TCRalphabeta/CD19-depleted allogeneic hematopoietic cells.

This entry comes from a study of T-cell reconstitution after alpha-beta-depleted transplantation in children (dated by TCRdb to about 2016). For the study in its entirety: The study quantitatively tracked T-cell immune reconstitution after TCRalphabeta/CD19-depleted allogeneic hematopoietic cell transplantation in children using TCR repertoire profiling.

V sheds 5 bases and J sheds 2 bases, leaving 10 bases between their ends. The germline V gene yields SGHVS for CDR1 and FNYEAQ for CDR2. Counted from cysteine to phenylalanine, this CDR3 has 14 amino acids. Only the CDR3 portion is preserved as DNA: 42 bases, with reading frame beginning at the first base. The paper as a whole reports these results and caveats: About two months after transplant, the apparently early recovery of alphabetaT-cell counts reportedly depended on just several hundred clones that had expanded rapidly and came from non-depleted graft cells. The high TCRbeta diversity at day 60 in some patients was ascribed to recipient T cells and intrathymic progenitors that had survived conditioning. Over subsequent months, a decline in hyperexpanded clone frequencies was noted, and after one year, T-cell counts and TCRbeta diversity were mostly ascribed to newly produced T cells.

The sample consisted of PBMCs, mostly from graft donor cells, taken 360 days after TCRalphabeta/CD19-depleted stem cell transplant. This sequence uses TRBV7-6 and TRBJ1-5; the D region possibly corresponds to TRBD1 (6 bases align). The TCR sequence derives from a male patient aged 2-9 years who had a stem cell transplant for acute lymphoblastic leukemia, so the T cells may come from the graft donor. The nucleotide sequence reads TGTGCCAGCAGCAACAGGGTAGGCAATCAGCCCCAGCATTTT. The translation is CASSNRVGNQPQHF. Supplemented by the reference TRBV7-6 and TRBJ1-5 proteins around the CDR3, the complete variable domain is GAGVSQSPRYKVTKRGQDVALRCDPISGHVSLYWYRQALGQGPEFLTYFNYEAQQDKSGLPNDRFSAERPEGSISTLTIQRTEQRDSAMYRCASSNRVGNQPQHFGDGTRLSIL.